These 6 T cell receptor beta chains share one sample of origin, sequenced in a study of cytomegalovirus exposure and HLA in healthy donors. PCR employed 60 Vbeta and 13 Jbeta primers. TCRdb's table, derived via immunoSEQ multiplex PCR, lists solely in-frame clones and lacks some. The data hold 150,000 or so clones, with approximately 70% observed a single time. The specimen was PBMCs. Receptors originate from a woman aged 18-29 years in good health and CMV-seronegative.

V is TRBV2 and J is TRBJ2-5; TRBD2 is a possible D gene (6 bases). The CDR3 length is 17 residues. CDR1 is SNHLY and CDR2 is FYNNEI in the germline V gene. The V and J ends lost 4 bases and 5 bases respectively, with 23 bases between them. This CDR3 is CASSVVLEPNREETQYF. Written as DNA, the CDR3 is TGTGCCAGCAGTGTGGTCCTCGAGCCAAATCGGGAGGAGACCCAGTACTTC.

The chain has TRBV5-1 and TRBJ1-1, with 7 bases fitting TRBD1. V was clipped by 4 bases and J by 8 bases; unmatched bases: 8. The CDR3 contains 13 residues. The germline V gene has CDR1 SGHRS and CDR2 YFSETQ. The CDR3 DNA sequence: TGCGCCAGCAGCCCATCGACAGGGAAGGAAGCTTTCTTT. Protein: CASSPSTGKEAFF.

The V call is TRBV18, the J call TRBJ2-1, with D hard to call. This CDR3 has 13 amino acids. CDR1 is KGHSH and CDR2 is LQKENI in the germline V gene. V lost 0 bases and J 11 bases, leaving 11 bases between the germline ends. CDR3 loop: CASSPPLAYKQFF. CDR3 coding DNA: TGTGCCAGCTCACCACCGTTGGCTTACAAGCAGTTCTTC. Using reference TRBV18 and TRBJ2-1 for the parts outside the CDR3, the full variable domain is NAGVMQNPRHLVRRRGQEARLRCSPMKGHSHVYWYRQLPEEGLKFMVYLQKENIIDESGMPKERFSAEFPKEGPSILRIQQVVRGDSAAYFCASSPPLAYKQFFGPGTRLTVL.

The chain links TRBV27 to TRBJ1-1, with TRBD1 as a possible D gene (6 bases). CDR1 is MNHEY and CDR2 is SMNVEV in the germline V gene (reference sequence). CDR3 length: 16 amino acids. V was pared by 0 bases and J by 0 bases, with 11 bases between. The CDR3: CASSLSTGQMNTEAFF. DNA for the CDR3: TGTGCCAGCAGTTTATCGACCGGACAGATGAACACTGAAGCTTTCTTT.

V usage is TRBV11-3 and J usage is TRBJ2-2; 12 nucleotides agree with TRBD1. This CDR3 contains 15 residues. CDR1 is SGHNT, CDR2 YENEEA, per germline. J gave up 6 bases and V 6 bases, and 5 bases lay outside the gene matches. CDR3 in amino acids: CASSKGQGAPGELFF. For the CDR3, the DNA is TGTGCCAGCAGTAAGGGACAGGGGGCGCCCGGGGAGCTGTTTTTT.

This clone was observed a few times. This sequence joins TRBV6-5 and TRBJ1-1; 9 bases map to TRBD1. Trimming took 6 bases from V and 5 from J; bases not matched to a gene: 10. The CDR3 consists of 15 residues. Germline CDR1 MNHEY, CDR2 SVGAGI. In nucleotides, the CDR3 is TGTGCCAGCAGCCCCCCGGACAGGGGTCGGACTGAAGCTTTCTTT. It encodes CASSPPDRGRTEAFF.